This entry features one T cell receptor beta chain sequence. Germline and junction disagree at one end, which may indicate a read error. This entry belongs to a study of blood T cells in healthy people across ages. Alongside a J-beta primer mix, a sample-barcoded 5' primer served in a second PCR lasting roughly 7 to 11 cycles. TCRdb passed the 5' RACE reads through MiXCR, listing each CDR3 protein once. The sample contains around 780,000 distinct CDR3 sequences, roughly three fifths of which appear only once. The CDR3 consists of 15 residues. The germline V gene has CDR1 MNHEY and CDR2 SVGAGI. This clonotype was obtained from a man between 40 and 49 years old in good health. The chain has TRBV6-5 and TRBJ2-2; 8 positions agree with TRBD1. The sequenced sample consisted of blood. CDR3 sequence (DNA): TGTGCCAGCAATTACGGACAGGGCTGGCCCGGGGAGCTGTTTTTT. This encodes CASNYGQGWPGELFF.